This T cell receptor beta chain was sequenced in a study of shared clonotypes between healthy human individuals. Looking at the study overall: The people who gave samples were two women and a few men aged 18 to 49.

The CDR3 is made up of 15 amino acids. The germline V gene encodes CDR1 MDHEN and CDR2 SYDVKM. V was pared by 6 bases and J by 3 bases, with 14 bases between. Sequencing used immunoSEQ multiplex PCR; TCRdb keeps in-frame clones, though not all of them. The sample holds 2 million to 2.5 million clones, about 95% seen once. The naive CD8 fraction comprised CD45RO-negative cells positively selected for CCR7 and excluded terminally differentiated effector memory CD45RA+ cells. Sequences were obtained from naive CD8+ T cells sorted from blood. The TCR was taken from a man between 18 and 29 years old in good health. The chain carries TRBV28 and TRBJ1-4, with D perhaps matching TRBD1 (5 bases). The CDR3 spells CASRPFRVANEKLFF. As DNA, the CDR3 is TGTGCCAGCAGGCCATTCAGGGTGGCTAATGAAAAACTGTTTTTT. The full variable domain, with the rest looked up from reference TRBV28 and TRBJ1-4, is DVKVTQSSRYLVKRTGEKVFLECVQDMDHENMFWYRQDPGLGLRLIYFSYDVKMKEKGDIPEGYSVSREKKERFSLILESASTNQTSMYLCASRPFRVANEKLFFGSGTQLSVL.